These 20 T cell receptor beta chains originate from one sample sequenced in a study of beta chain features in type 1 diabetes. Expressed TCRB transcripts were sequenced, since all the RNA that had been isolated was reverse transcribed. Measured with immunoSEQ multiplex PCR; TCRdb has only the in-frame clones, and not every one. Among about 360,000 clones, over 10% were seen once, and the ten largest hold roughly 0.015%. The specimen sequenced was naive CD4+ T cells from blood. These receptors all come from a man aged 18 to 35 in good health.

This chain uses TRBV9 with TRBJ2-3, with TRBD1 matching over 7 bases. The ends lost 0 bases at V and 1 base at J; junction bases unmatched: 2. Germline V gene sequence: CDR1 SGDLS, CDR2 YYNGEE. This CDR3 region has 15 residues. The CDR3 reads CASSVATGGTDTQYF. In DNA form, the CDR3 reads TGTGCCAGCAGCGTAGCTACAGGGGGCACAGATACGCAGTATTTT. Drawing the rest from reference TRBV9 and TRBJ2-3, the complete variable domain is DSGVTQTPKHLITATGQRVTLRCSPRSGDLSVYWYQQSLDQGLQFLIQYYNGEERAKGNILERFSAQQFPDLHSELNLSSLELGDSALYFCASSVATGGTDTQYFGPGTRLTVL.

This clone was seen a few times. The chain employs TRBV4-3 and TRBJ2-5; no clear D. The CDR3 extends over 15 amino acids. Deletions cut 0 bases from V and 6 bases from J, with 14 bases between. Germline-derived CDR1 and CDR2 are LGHNA and YSLEER. Written as DNA, the CDR3 is TGCGCCAGCAGCCAAGACGGGTCCCCCTTGAAGACCCAGTACTTC. It translates to CASSQDGSPLKTQYF.

There are a few counts of this clone. The genes are TRBV28 and TRBJ1-5; 9 nucleotides match TRBD1. The CDR3 runs 15 residues. Germline assignment: CDR1 MDHEN and CDR2 SYDVKM. The junction had 4 bases not matched to a gene; V was cut back by 2 bases and J by 5 bases. In DNA form, the CDR3 reads TGTGCCAGCAGTTTAATAGGGACAGGGTATCAGCCCCAGCATTTT. Translation gives CASSLIGTGYQPQHF.

The sample holds a few counts of this clone. V is TRBV4-3 and J is TRBJ2-7; 7 bases line up with TRBD2. The V and J ends lost 0 bases and 9 bases, in that order; junction bases with no gene match: 5. The CDR3 extends over 13 amino acids. The V gene's germline CDR1 is LGHNA and CDR2 YSLEER. Here the CDR3 DNA reads TGCGCCAGCAGCCAAGAGACTAGCAGTGGGCAGTACTTC. Protein: CASSQETSSGQYF.

V and J are TRBV9 and TRBJ2-7; 11 nucleotides align to TRBD2. The CDR3 spans 14 residues. Germline lookup yields CDR1 SGDLS and CDR2 YYNGEE. The ends lost 0 bases at V and 6 bases at J; junction bases unmatched: 2. In DNA form, the CDR3 reads TGTGCCAGCAGCGTAGCCCTAGCGGGAGGCGAGCAGTACTTC. Amino acids: CASSVALAGGEQYF.

This sequence joins TRBV5-1 and TRBJ2-6; D possibly corresponds to TRBD2 (6 bases). V was shortened by 2 bases and J by 3 bases, with 15 bases between the two germline ends. The CDR3 has 17 amino acids. The germline CDR1 and CDR2 sequences are SGHRS and YFSETQ. The CDR3 is CASSFLGGAGGANVLTF. As DNA, the CDR3 is TGCGCCAGCAGCTTTCTCGGCGGAGCGGGTGGGGCCAACGTCCTGACTTTC.

This clone was detected a few times. V is TRBV9 and J is TRBJ1-1; D call uncertain. Trimming took off 4 bases at V and 3 bases at J, with 13 bases between the two ends. This CDR3 is 14 amino acids long. In germline, CDR1 is SGDLS, CDR2 YYNGEE. The DNA for the CDR3 is TGTGCCAGCAGCCCACAGTCGTACCACACTGAAGCTTTCTTT. This encodes CASSPQSYHTEAFF.

In this sample, this clone turned up a few times. The chain employs TRBV5-1 and TRBJ2-1, with 12 bases aligning to TRBD2. The CDR3 sequence is 16 residues long. CDR1 is SGHRS, CDR2 YFSETQ, per germline. With V trimmed by 4 bases and J by 8 bases, 10 bases remained unmatched. The CDR3 sequence: CASSPPGLAGRHEQFF. The CDR3 nucleotides read TGCGCCAGCAGCCCTCCGGGACTAGCGGGTAGACATGAGCAGTTCTTC.

This clone was seen more than once but under ten times. The rearrangement joins TRBV14 to TRBJ1-1; D remains ambiguous. Per the germline V gene, CDR1 is SGHDN and CDR2 is FVKESK. The V end lost 4 bases, the J end lost 0 bases, and 6 bases lay between the germline ends. This CDR3 comprises 13 residues. CDR3 residues: CASSLQVNTEAFF. Written as DNA, the CDR3 is TGTGCCAGCAGCCTTCAGGTGAACACTGAAGCTTTCTTT.

This clone was counted a few times. This rearrangement joins TRBV2 to TRBJ1-4, with 8 positions matching TRBD1. This CDR3 region has 16 residues. After removal of 6 bases from V and 7 bases from J, the junction contained 13 bases not matched to a gene. Per the germline V gene, CDR1 is SNHLY and CDR2 is FYNNEI. The chain's CDR3 is CASSLDHTGGREKLFF. CDR3 sequence (DNA): TGTGCCAGCAGCCTTGACCACACAGGGGGTCGTGAAAAACTGTTTTTT.

CDR3 residues: CASSYAGERTDTQYF. CDR3 bases: TGTGCCAGCAGTTACGCGGGAGAGCGCACAGATACGCAGTATTTT. The chain links TRBV6-5 to TRBJ2-3, with 7 positions matching TRBD2. In germline, CDR1 is MNHEY, CDR2 SVGAGI. Germline trimming cut 2 bases from V and 1 base from J; bases unmatched to any gene: 3. This CDR3 has 15 amino acids.

The chain recombines TRBV18 with TRBJ1-4; TRBD1 matches at 8 bases. The CDR3 totals 17 residues. Per the germline V gene, CDR1 is KGHSH and CDR2 is LQKENI. Germline trimming cut 3 bases from V and 6 bases from J; bases unmatched to any gene: 12. The DNA of the CDR3 is TGTGCCAGCTCACCGCAAAGGCTGGTACAGGGGGATGAAAAACTGTTTTTT. Translated: CASSPQRLVQGDEKLFF.

This clone was picked up a small number of times. The V gene is TRBV29-1, the J gene TRBJ1-5, with a weak D call TRBD1 (6 bases). CDR1 and CDR2 from the germline V gene are SQVTM and ANQGSEA. CDR3 length: 14 amino acids. Trimming pared 4 bases from V and 2 bases from J, leaving 12 bases between. This CDR3 is CSVVPGGGNQPQHF. In DNA form, the CDR3 reads TGCAGCGTTGTTCCGGGGGGCGGCAATCAGCCCCAGCATTTT.

CDR3 nucleotide sequence: TGTGCCAGCAGCTTAACGGCCACAGATACGCAGTATTTT. It codes for CASSLTATDTQYF. The V call is TRBV7-3, the J call TRBJ2-3, with no clear D. CDR3 length equals 13 residues. Germline V CDR1 and CDR2: SGHTA, FQGTGA. V lost 0 bases to trimming and J lost 2 bases, with 3 bases between them.

Only a few counts were recorded for this clone. The chain recombines TRBV6-1 with TRBJ1-2; no clear D. There are 15 residues in the CDR3. Germline assignment: CDR1 MNHNS and CDR2 SASEGT. Trimming cost V 2 bases and J 4 bases, with 14 bases left between them. In nucleotides, the CDR3 is TGTGCCAGCAGTGAAATCTGGGTCGGAGTCTATGGCTACACCTTC. Its translation is CASSEIWVGVYGYTF.

In regard to this clone: Within the sample, other DNA sequences also encode this same CDR3. V is TRBV28 and J is TRBJ2-7, with D possibly TRBD1 on 6 matching bases. V lost 6 bases to trimming and J lost 2 bases, with 14 bases between them. The germline V gene encodes CDR1 MDHEN and CDR2 SYDVKM. This CDR3 spans 14 amino acids. The CDR3 bases are TGTGCCAGCAGACCTCCGGGACAAGCCTACGAGCAGTACTTC. This sequence encodes CASRPPGQAYEQYF.

The CDR3: CASSSQSDISNQPQHF. The CDR3, as DNA: TGTGCCAGCAGCTCCCAGAGCGATATTAGCAATCAGCCCCAGCATTTT. The genes are TRBV7-9 and TRBJ1-5; D call uncertain. Trimming removed 4 bases from V and 0 bases from J, with 13 bases in between. The CDR3 is made up of 16 amino acids. Germline-derived CDR1 and CDR2 are SEHNR and FQNEAQ (reference sequence). The whole variable domain, remainder taken from reference TRBV7-9 and TRBJ1-5, is DTGVSQNPRHKITKRGQNVTFRCDPISEHNRLYWYRQTLGQGPEFLTYFQNEAQLEKSRLLSDRFSAERPKGSFSTLEIQRTEQGDSAMYLCASSSQSDISNQPQHFGDGTRLSIL.

The chain joins TRBV2 to TRBJ2-2; a possible D gene is TRBD2 (6 bases). The CDR3 totals 15 residues. Germline CDR1 SNHLY, CDR2 FYNNEI. Trimming took 3 bases from V and 0 from J, leaving 8 bases between them. CDR3 DNA sequence: TGTGCCAGCAGTGACGGAGGGGCGAACACCGGGGAGCTGTTTTTT. Protein: CASSDGGANTGELFF.

This chain joins TRBV5-1 and TRBJ1-1, with TRBD1 as a possible D gene (5 bases). V was trimmed by 4 bases and J by 2 bases, leaving 15 bases between them. The CDR3 loop spans 15 amino acids. Germline V gene data show CDR1 as SGHRS and CDR2 as YFSETQ. The DNA of the CDR3 is TGCGCCAGCAGCCCATATCAGGGCATCAACACTGAAGCTTTCTTT. It translates to CASSPYQGINTEAFF.

The chain uses TRBV5-4 and TRBJ2-6; D ambiguous. Germline V gene sequence: CDR1 SGHNT, CDR2 YYREEE (reference sequence). The length of the CDR3 is 14 residues. V was clipped by 4 bases and J by 0 bases, with 5 bases between them. CDR3 nucleotide sequence: TGTGCCAGCAGCCAGGACTCTGGGGCCAACGTCCTGACTTTC. This encodes CASSQDSGANVLTF. Using reference TRBV5-4 and TRBJ2-6 for the parts outside the CDR3, the full variable domain is ETGVTQSPTHLIKTRGQQVTLRCSSQSGHNTVSWYQQALGQGPQFIFQYYREEENGRGNFPPRFSGLQFPNYSSELNVNALELDDSALYLCASSQDSGANVLTFGAGSRLTVL.